The 5 T cell receptor beta chains in this list originate from one sample, sequenced in a study of cytomegalovirus exposure and HLA in healthy donors. Primers included in the PCR were 60 Vbeta and 13 Jbeta primers. Using immunoSEQ multiplex PCR, the repertoire was profiled, and TCRdb retains in-frame clones only, with some absent. Of more than 85,000 clones in the sample, 80% to 85% are singletons; the top ten hold 6.9%. Source material: PBMCs. The receptors originated from a man aged 25 to 45 in good health and CMV-seropositive.

This rearrangement joins TRBV5-8 to TRBJ2-7; D unresolved. Trimming cost V 0 bases and J 7 bases, with 5 bases left between them. The V gene's germline CDR1 is SGHTS and CDR2 YDEGEE. This CDR3 contains 11 residues. The CDR3 bases are TGTGCCAGCAGCTTGGGCACAGAGCAGTACTTC. Protein: CASSLGTEQYF.

CDR3 in amino acids: CASSQRDSYSGNTIYF. CDR3 in DNA: TGCGCCAGCAGCCAACGGGACAGTTACTCTGGAAACACCATATATTTT. The rearrangement joins TRBV4-1 to TRBJ1-3, with TRBD1 matching over 7 bases. Germline V CDR1 and CDR2: MGHRA, YSYEKL. The junction had 4 bases not matched to a gene; V was cut back by 2 bases and J by 0 bases. CDR3 length: 16 residues.

This chain links TRBV2 with TRBJ2-5, with TRBD2 matching 9 bases. Germline loops: CDR1 SNHLY, CDR2 FYNNEI. The CDR3 sequence is 15 residues long. V was clipped by 7 bases and J by 3 bases; unmatched bases: 9. The CDR3 DNA reads TGTGCCAGCACAGGTTCGTCTAGCGGGAAAGAGACCCAGTACTTC. This sequence encodes CASTGSSSGKETQYF.

This chain connects TRBV28 to TRBJ2-3; D is possibly TRBD2 (5 bases). The CDR3 sequence is 14 residues long. CDR1 and CDR2 from the germline V gene are MDHEN and SYDVKM. Deletions cut 2 bases from V and 3 bases from J, with 9 bases between. In DNA, the CDR3 is TGTGCCAGCAGTTTAGGGAGCTATACAGATACGCAGTATTTT. This sequence encodes CASSLGSYTDTQYF.

The chain links TRBV28 to TRBJ1-5, with D uncertain. From germline, CDR1 is MDHEN and CDR2 SYDVKM. V was pared by 6 bases and J by 0 bases, with 18 bases between. The CDR3 loop spans 17 amino acids. Here the CDR3 DNA reads TGTGCCAGCAGACCCTTATGGGGAGCAGATAGCAATCAGCCCCAGCATTTT. It specifies CASRPLWGADSNQPQHF.